This T cell receptor beta chain was sequenced during a study of OX40 agonist ivuxolimab in advanced cancers. About the research overall: Males comprised 82.7% of the group, whose mean age was approximately 60 years (range roughly 20 to 85). Notes on the study in general: Low normalized clonal expansion also occurred in some nonresponding patients. Clonal expansion was seen in CD4+ and CD8+ blood T cells by week 6 at 0.1 to 3.0 mg/kg.

Comments on this clone: The antigen remains undetermined.

V lost 6 bases and J lost 12; bases outside the gene matches: 19. The CDR3 is made up of 15 amino acids. Per germline, CDR1 LNHDA and CDR2 SQIVND (reference sequence). TCRdb keeps only in-frame clones here, not all; method: immunoSEQ multiplex PCR. Of tens of thousands of clones listed, 75% to 90% are singletons. The chain recombines TRBV19 with TRBJ2-7; TRBD2 aligns across 8 bases. The specimen was CD4+ or CD8+ T cells sorted from blood, collected in a trial of the OX40 agonist ivuxolimab. The receptor's source is an adult with an advanced solid tumor such as melanoma, head and neck, liver or kidney cancer. The DNA of the CDR3 is TGTGCCAGTAGCAGAGGTGGAGCGGGGGATACAGGTCGGTACTTC. It is translated as CASSRGGAGDTGRYF.